There are many counts of the clone carrying this T cell receptor beta chain. The antigen is unknown. The data derive from a study of T cells after yellow fever vaccination. At the level of the study: Preparation of fractions with low cell numbers was performed using SMART-Seq v4 Ultra Low Input.

V gave up 6 bases and J gave up 4 bases; unmatched junction bases: 10. This CDR3 region has 16 residues. A universal primer site and UMIs were added as TCR cDNA was made by 5'RACE template switching. TCRdb used MiXCR to reprocess the 5' RACE reads, holding one entry per CDR3 protein. The sample records roughly 63,000 distinct CDR3 sequences, 6.5% to 8% being singletons. Study conclusions and caveats: FACS-sorted repertoires might harbor abundant contaminating clonotypes from the bulk population. Subsequent booster samples again held most clones from primary vaccination (96% CD4, roughly 88% CD8).

The receptor was isolated from a young man who received the YFV17D yellow fever vaccine. The gene calls are TRBV12-3 or TRBV12-4 and TRBJ1-5, with 9 bases identical to TRBD1. The material sequenced was CD8+ T cells sorted from PBMCs, taken 15 days after the yellow fever booster vaccination. The CDR3 is CASRPEGTGPNQPQHF. As DNA, the CDR3 is TGTGCCAGCAGGCCGGAAGGGACAGGGCCTAATCAGCCCCAGCATTTT.